The rows below give T cell receptor beta chains drawn from one sample of a study of T cell repertoires and HLA-DP antigens. Here immunoSEQ multiplex PCR was the method, and the copy in TCRdb shows in-frame clones only, minus some. The repertoire holds approximately 73,000 clones, around 80% seen once, with around 1.5% in the top ten. Their cognate antigens are unknown. The specimen sequenced was CD4+ T cells from PBMCs. These receptors were obtained from a man between 60 and 70 years old in good health and CMV-seronegative. Each CDR3 is given with its conserved first and last residue. D genes are given only for firm matches. Only part of the rows carry a size: once, few, many, or a class if the clone is expanded.

size: .
V: TRBV5-1
J: TRBJ1-6
D: TRBD1
DNA: TGCGCCAGCAGAACAGGGGGGGACGATAATTCACCCCTCCACTTT
CDR3: CASRTGGDDNSPLHF

size: .
V: TRBV2
J: TRBJ2-2
D: .
DNA: TGTGCCACCTCCCAGGGGGGGTACGCCGGGGAGCTGTTTTTT
CDR3: CATSQGGYAGELFF

size: .
V: TRBV2
J: TRBJ1-1
D: TRBD1
DNA: TGTGCCAGCAGCCAAGACAGGGACACTGAAGCTTTCTTT
CDR3: CASSQDRDTEAFF

size: .
V: TRBV2
J: TRBJ1-3
D: .
DNA: TGTGCCAGCAGTGAAGCGAGGACCTCTGGAAACACCATATATTTT
CDR3: CASSEARTSGNTIYF

size: .
V: TRBV18
J: TRBJ2-4
D: TRBD1
DNA: TGTGCCAGCTCACCTTCGGGACAGGGGGCGGGCATTCAGTACTTC
CDR3: CASSPSGQGAGIQYF

size: few
V: TRBV6-5
J: TRBJ1-2
D: .
DNA: TGTGCCAGCAGCAATAGGGGGGCTTTAGAGAATGGCTACACCTTC
CDR3: CASSNRGALENGYTF

size: .
V: TRBV18
J: TRBJ1-4
D: .
DNA: TGTGCCAGCTCACCACGACAGGCCGCAACTAATGAAAAACTGTTTTTT
CDR3: CASSPRQAATNEKLFF

size: .
V: TRBV9
J: TRBJ1-5
D: .
DNA: TGTGCCAGCAGTGCAGACAGCGCTTACAATCAGCCCCAGCATTTT
CDR3: CASSADSAYNQPQHF

size: .
V: TRBV6-5
J: TRBJ1-5
D: .
DNA: TGTGCCAGCAGGATCCGGGGAGACGGGCAGCCCCAGCATTTT
CDR3: CASRIRGDGQPQHF

size: .
V: TRBV6-1
J: TRBJ1-1
D: .
DNA: TGTGCCAGCAGTGACTTTTTCGATGGGGAAGCTTTCTTT
CDR3: CASSDFFDGEAFF

size: .
V: TRBV14
J: TRBJ1-1
D: TRBD1
DNA: TGTGCCAGCAGACGAATTGGACAGGGGAACACTGAAGCTTTCTTT
CDR3: CASRRIGQGNTEAFF

size: few
V: TRBV9
J: TRBJ2-1
D: TRBD2
DNA: TGTGCCAGCAGCGTAGCCCCTAGCGGGATCTACAATGAGCAGTTCTTC
CDR3: CASSVAPSGIYNEQFF